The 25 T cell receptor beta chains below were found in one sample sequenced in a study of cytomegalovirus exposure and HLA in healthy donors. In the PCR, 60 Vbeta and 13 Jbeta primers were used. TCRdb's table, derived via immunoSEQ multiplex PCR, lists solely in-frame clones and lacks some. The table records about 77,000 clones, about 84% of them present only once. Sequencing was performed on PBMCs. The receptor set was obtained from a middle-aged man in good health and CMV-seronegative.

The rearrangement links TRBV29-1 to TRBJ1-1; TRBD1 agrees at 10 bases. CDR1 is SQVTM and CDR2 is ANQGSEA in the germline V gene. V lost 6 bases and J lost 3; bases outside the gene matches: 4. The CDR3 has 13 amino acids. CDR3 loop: CSVGQGGDTEAFF. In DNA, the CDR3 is TGCAGCGTAGGACAGGGGGGGGACACTGAAGCTTTCTTT.

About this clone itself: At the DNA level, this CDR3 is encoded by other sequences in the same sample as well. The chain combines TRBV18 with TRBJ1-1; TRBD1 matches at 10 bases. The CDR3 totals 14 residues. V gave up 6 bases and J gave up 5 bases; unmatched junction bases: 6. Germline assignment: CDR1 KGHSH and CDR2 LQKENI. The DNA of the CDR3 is TGTGCCAGCTCCCGGGACAGGGGTGGAACTGAAGCTTTCTTT. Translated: CASSRDRGGTEAFF.

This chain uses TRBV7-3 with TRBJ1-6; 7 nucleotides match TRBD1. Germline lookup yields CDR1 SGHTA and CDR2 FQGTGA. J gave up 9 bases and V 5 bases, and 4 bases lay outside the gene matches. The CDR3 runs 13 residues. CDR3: CASSQGQFSPLHF. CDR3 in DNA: TGTGCCAGCAGCCAGGGACAGTTTTCACCCCTCCACTTT.

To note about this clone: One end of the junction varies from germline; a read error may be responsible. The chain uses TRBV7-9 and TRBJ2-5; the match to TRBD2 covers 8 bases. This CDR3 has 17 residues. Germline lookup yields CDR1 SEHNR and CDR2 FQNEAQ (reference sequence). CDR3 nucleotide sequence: TGTTCCAGCAGCTTCGGTGGGACCGGGGGGGCCGGGGAGACCCAGTACTTC. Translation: CSSSFGGTGGAGETQYF.

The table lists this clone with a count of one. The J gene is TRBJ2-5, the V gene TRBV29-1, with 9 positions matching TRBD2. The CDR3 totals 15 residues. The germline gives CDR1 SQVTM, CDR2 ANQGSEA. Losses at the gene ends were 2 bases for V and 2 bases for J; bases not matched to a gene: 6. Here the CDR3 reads CSVERGRGGQETQYF. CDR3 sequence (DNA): TGCAGCGTTGAACGGGGGCGGGGGGGGCAAGAGACCCAGTACTTC.

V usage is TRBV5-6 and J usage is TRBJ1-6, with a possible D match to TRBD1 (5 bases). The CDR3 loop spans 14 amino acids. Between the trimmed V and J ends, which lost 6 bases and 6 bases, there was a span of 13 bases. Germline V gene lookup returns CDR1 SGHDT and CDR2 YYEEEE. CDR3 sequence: CASKVRTPNSPLHF. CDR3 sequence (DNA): TGTGCCAGCAAGGTTAGGACACCTAATTCACCCCTCCACTTT.

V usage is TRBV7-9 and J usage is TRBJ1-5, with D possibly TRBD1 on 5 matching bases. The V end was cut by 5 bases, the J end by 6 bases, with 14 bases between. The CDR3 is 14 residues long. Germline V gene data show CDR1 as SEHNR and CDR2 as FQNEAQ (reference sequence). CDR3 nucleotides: TGTGCCAGCAGCCCGGGGGGGACCGGTCAGCCCCAGCATTTT. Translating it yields CASSPGGTGQPQHF. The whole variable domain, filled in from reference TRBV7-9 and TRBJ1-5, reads DTGVSQNPRHKITKRGQNVTFRCDPISEHNRLYWYRQTLGQGPEFLTYFQNEAQLEKSRLLSDRFSAERPKGSFSTLEIQRTEQGDSAMYLCASSPGGTGQPQHFGDGTRLSIL.

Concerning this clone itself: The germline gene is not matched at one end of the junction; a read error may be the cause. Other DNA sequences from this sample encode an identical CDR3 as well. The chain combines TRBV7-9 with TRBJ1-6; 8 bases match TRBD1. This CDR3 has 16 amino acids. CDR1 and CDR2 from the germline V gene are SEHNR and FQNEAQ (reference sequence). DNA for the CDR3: TGTGCCAGCAGTTTAGCAGGGGGCGCCTATAATTCACCCCTCCACTTT. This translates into CASSLAGGAYNSPLHF. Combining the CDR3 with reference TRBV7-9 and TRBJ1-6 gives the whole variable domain DTGVSQNPRHKITKRGQNVTFRCDPISEHNRLYWYRQTLGQGPEFLTYFQNEAQLEKSRLLSDRFSAERPKGSFSTLEIQRTEQGDSAMYLCASSLAGGAYNSPLHFGNGTRLTVT.

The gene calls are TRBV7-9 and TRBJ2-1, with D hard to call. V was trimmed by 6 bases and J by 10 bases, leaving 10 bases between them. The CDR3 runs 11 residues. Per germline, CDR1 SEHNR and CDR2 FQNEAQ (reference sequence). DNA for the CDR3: TGTGCCAGCAGGGCCCACATGGAGCAGTTCTTC. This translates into CASRAHMEQFF. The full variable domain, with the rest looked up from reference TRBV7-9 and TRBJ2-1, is DTGVSQNPRHKITKRGQNVTFRCDPISEHNRLYWYRQTLGQGPEFLTYFQNEAQLEKSRLLSDRFSAERPKGSFSTLEIQRTEQGDSAMYLCASRAHMEQFFGPGTRLTVL.

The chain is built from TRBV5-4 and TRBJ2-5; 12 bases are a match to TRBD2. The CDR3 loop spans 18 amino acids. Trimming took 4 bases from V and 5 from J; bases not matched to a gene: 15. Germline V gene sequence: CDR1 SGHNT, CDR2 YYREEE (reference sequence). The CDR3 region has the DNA TGTGCCAGCAGCGTAGGGACTAGCGGGCCTACACCGGGGGAGACCCAGTACTTC. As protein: CASSVGTSGPTPGETQYF.

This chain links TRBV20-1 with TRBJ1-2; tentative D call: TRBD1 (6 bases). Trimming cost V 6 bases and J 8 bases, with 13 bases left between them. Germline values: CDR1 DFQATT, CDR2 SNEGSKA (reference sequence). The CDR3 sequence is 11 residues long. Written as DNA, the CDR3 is TGCAGTGCCTCGAGGGGGGGAGGCTACACCTTC. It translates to CSASRGGGYTF.

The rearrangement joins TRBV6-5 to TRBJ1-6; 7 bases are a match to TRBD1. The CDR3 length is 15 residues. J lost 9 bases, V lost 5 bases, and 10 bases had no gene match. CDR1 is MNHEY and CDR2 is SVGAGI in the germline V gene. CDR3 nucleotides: TGTGCCAGCAGTCAATTACAGGGGTTTGCTTCACCCCTCCACTTT. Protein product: CASSQLQGFASPLHF.

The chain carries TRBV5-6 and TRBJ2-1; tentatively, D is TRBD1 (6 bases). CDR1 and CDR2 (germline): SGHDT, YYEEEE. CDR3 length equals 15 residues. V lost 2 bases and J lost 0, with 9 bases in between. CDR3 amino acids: CASSFTGSSYNEQFF. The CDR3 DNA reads TGTGCCAGCAGCTTTACAGGGAGCTCCTACAATGAGCAGTTCTTC.

CDR3 residues: CASSQGALAGGGNEQFF. The DNA for the CDR3 is TGTGCCAGCAGCCAAGGGGCCCTAGCGGGGGGAGGGAATGAGCAGTTCTTC. This sequence joins TRBV7-6 and TRBJ2-1; 11 nucleotides match TRBD2. The CDR3 extends over 17 amino acids. From germline, CDR1 is SGHVS and CDR2 FNYEAQ. The ends lost 5 bases at V and 7 bases at J; junction bases unmatched: 13.

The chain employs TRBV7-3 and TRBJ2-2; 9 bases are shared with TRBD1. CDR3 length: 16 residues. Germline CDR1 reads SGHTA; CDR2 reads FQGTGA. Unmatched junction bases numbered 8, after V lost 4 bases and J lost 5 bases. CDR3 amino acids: CASSSTVTGGTGELFF. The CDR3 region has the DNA TGTGCCAGCAGCTCGACCGTGACAGGGGGAACCGGGGAGCTGTTTTTT.

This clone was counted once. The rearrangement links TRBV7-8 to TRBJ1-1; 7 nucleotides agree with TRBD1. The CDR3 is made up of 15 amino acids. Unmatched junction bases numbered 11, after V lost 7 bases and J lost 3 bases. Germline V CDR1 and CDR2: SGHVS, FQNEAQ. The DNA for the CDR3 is TGTGCCAGCAATTTGAGGGGGCCCGGGGACACTGAAGCTTTCTTT. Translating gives CASNLRGPGDTEAFF.

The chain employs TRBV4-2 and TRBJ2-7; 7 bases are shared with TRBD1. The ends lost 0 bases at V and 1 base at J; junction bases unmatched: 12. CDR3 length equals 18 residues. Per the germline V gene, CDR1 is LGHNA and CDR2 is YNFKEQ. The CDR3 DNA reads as TGTGCCAGCAGCCAAGATAGACCTACAGGGGTAACATCCTACGAGCAGTACTTC. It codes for CASSQDRPTGVTSYEQYF.

The CDR3 DNA sequence: TGTGCCAGCAGTTTAAAAGCGGGGGGCTACAATGAGCAGTTCTTC. Residues: CASSLKAGGYNEQFF. The chain recombines TRBV27 with TRBJ2-1; 9 bases line up with TRBD2. Looked up from germline, CDR1 is MNHEY and CDR2 is SMNVEV (reference sequence). CDR3 size: 15 residues. V shed 2 bases and J 3 bases; nucleotides not matched to a gene: 2.

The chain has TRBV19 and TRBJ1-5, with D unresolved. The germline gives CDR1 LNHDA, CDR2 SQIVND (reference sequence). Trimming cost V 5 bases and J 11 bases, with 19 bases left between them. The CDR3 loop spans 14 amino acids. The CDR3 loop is CASSPRDSLFAQHF. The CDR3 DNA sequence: TGTGCCAGTAGTCCCCGGGATTCCCTGTTCGCCCAGCATTTT.

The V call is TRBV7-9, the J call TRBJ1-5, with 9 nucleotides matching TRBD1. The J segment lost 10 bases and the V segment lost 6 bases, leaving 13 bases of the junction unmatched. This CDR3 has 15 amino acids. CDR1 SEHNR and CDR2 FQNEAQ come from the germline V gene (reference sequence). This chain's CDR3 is CASSTDRGLVRPQHF. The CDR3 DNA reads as TGTGCCAGCAGTACGGACAGGGGCTTAGTACGCCCCCAGCATTTT. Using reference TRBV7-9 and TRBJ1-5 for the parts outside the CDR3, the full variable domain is DTGVSQNPRHKITKRGQNVTFRCDPISEHNRLYWYRQTLGQGPEFLTYFQNEAQLEKSRLLSDRFSAERPKGSFSTLEIQRTEQGDSAMYLCASSTDRGLVRPQHFGDGTRLSIL.

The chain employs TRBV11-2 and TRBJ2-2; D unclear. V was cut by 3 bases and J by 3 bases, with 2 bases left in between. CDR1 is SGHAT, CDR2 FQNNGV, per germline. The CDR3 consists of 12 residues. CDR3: CASSFYTGELFF. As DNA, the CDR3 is TGTGCCAGCAGCTTCTACACCGGGGAGCTGTTTTTT.

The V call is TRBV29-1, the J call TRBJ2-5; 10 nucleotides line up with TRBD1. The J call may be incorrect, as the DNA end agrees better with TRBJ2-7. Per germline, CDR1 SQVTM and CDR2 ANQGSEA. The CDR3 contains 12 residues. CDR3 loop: CSAGDRGYEQYF. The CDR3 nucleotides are TGCAGCGCCGGGGACAGGGGCTACGAGCAGTACTTC.

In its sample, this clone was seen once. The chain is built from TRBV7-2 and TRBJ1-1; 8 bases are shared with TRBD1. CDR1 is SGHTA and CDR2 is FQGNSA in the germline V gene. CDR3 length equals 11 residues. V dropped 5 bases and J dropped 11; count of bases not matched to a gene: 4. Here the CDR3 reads CASSEQGVAFF. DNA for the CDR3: TGTGCCAGCAGCGAACAGGGGGTGGCTTTCTTT.

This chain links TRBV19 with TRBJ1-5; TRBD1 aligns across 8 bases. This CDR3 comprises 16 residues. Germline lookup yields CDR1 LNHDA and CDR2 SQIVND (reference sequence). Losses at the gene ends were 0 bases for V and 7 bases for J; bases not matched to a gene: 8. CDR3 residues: CASSIDGQGIRQPQHF. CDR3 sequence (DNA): TGTGCCAGTAGTATAGACGGACAGGGTATTAGGCAGCCCCAGCATTTT.

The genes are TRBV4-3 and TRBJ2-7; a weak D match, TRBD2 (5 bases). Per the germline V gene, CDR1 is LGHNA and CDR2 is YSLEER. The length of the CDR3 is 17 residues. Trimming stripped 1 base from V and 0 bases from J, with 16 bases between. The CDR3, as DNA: TGCGCCAGCAGCCAAGGGGCCGGAGGCCGCCTCTCCTACGAGCAGTACTTC. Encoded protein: CASSQGAGGRLSYEQYF.